Included here is one T cell receptor (beta chain) sequence, with context. The antigen is undetermined. Sequencing was performed with immunoSEQ multiplex PCR; in TCRdb, only in-frame clones are kept and a portion is missing. The sample includes over 60,000 clones, about 90% seen only once; the top ten take 10%. The time point: cycle 4 day 1 (C4D1), after five to seven weeks of nivolumab. In every patient, relapse followed autologous stem cell transplantation, while exposure to brentuximab vedotin differed. When best responses were assessed, they were complete response, partial response or progressive disease. These data are taken from a study of PD-1 blockade in classical Hodgkin lymphoma. Whole-study results and caveats: Exclusion covered patients beginning nivolumab under 1 year post-ASCT. Complete responders possessed baseline diversity comparable to newly diagnosed patients.

Germline assignment: CDR1 LNHDA and CDR2 SQIVND (reference sequence). The V gene lost 4 bases and the J gene lost 5 bases, with 17 bases spanning the gap. This CDR3 has 16 residues. This chain joins TRBV19 and TRBJ1-4, with D perhaps TRBD1 (5 bases). This specimen consisted of peripheral blood mononuclear cells (PBMCs), obtained before the fourth cycle of nivolumab. The receptor was derived from a human donor with classical Hodgkin lymphoma. The CDR3 spells CASSTYRTHRNEKLFF. Here the CDR3 DNA reads TGTGCCAGTAGTACATATCGGACACACCGGAATGAAAAACTGTTTTTT.